The rows below give T cell receptor beta chains drawn from one sample of a study of T cell changes during pregnancy in multiple sclerosis. Clones were sequenced by immunoSEQ multiplex PCR, and TCRdb holds only the in-frame ones, with some missing. The sample holds approximately 40,000 clones, approximately 89% seen once. The sample consisted of CD8+ T cells from peripheral blood mononuclear cells, taken in the third trimester of pregnancy. The receptor set was obtained from a female donor with multiple sclerosis, enrolled in a pregnancy study. Each CDR3 is given with its conserved first and last residue. D genes are given only for firm matches. Only some rows state a clone size, as once, few, many or a class for expanded clones.

j_call: TRBJ2-3
cdr3_length: 15
d_call: TRBD2
v_call: TRBV6-5
clone_size: .
cdr3_nt: TGTGCCAGCAGTTACGAGCTAGCGGGAGCGGGTACGCAGTATTTT
cdr3_aa: CASSYELAGAGTQYF

j_call: TRBJ1-4
cdr3_length: 17
d_call: TRBD1
v_call: TRBV5-5
clone_size: .
cdr3_nt: TGTGCCAGCAGCCTAGAGTTGGGGGACAGACCTAATGAAAAACTGTTTTTT
cdr3_aa: CASSLELGDRPNEKLFF

j_call: TRBJ2-5
cdr3_length: 17
d_call: TRBD2
v_call: TRBV11-2
clone_size: once
cdr3_nt: TGTGCCAGCAGCTTAGGTAGGAGCGGGAGGTACCAAGAGACCCAGTACTTC
cdr3_aa: CASSLGRSGRYQETQYF

j_call: TRBJ2-1
cdr3_length: 14
d_call: .
v_call: TRBV27
clone_size: .
cdr3_nt: TGTGCCAGCAGTTTATTAGGGGGTCCCGTGGAGCAGTTCTTC
cdr3_aa: CASSLLGGPVEQFF

j_call: TRBJ2-2
cdr3_length: 18
d_call: TRBD2
v_call: TRBV19
clone_size: .
cdr3_nt: TGTGCCAGTAGTATACCTCGACGGGAGGGACCCATGACCGGGGAGCTGTTTTTT
cdr3_aa: CASSIPRREGPMTGELFF

j_call: TRBJ2-5
cdr3_length: 14
d_call: TRBD2
v_call: TRBV7-9
clone_size: .
cdr3_nt: TGTGCCAGCACCCGAGCGGGGAAACAAGAGACCCAGTACTTC
cdr3_aa: CASTRAGKQETQYF

j_call: TRBJ2-3
cdr3_length: 17
d_call: TRBD1
v_call: TRBV19
clone_size: .
cdr3_nt: TGTGCCAGTAGTATAGACCCCGGGACAGGGGAACGGGATACGCAGTATTTT
cdr3_aa: CASSIDPGTGERDTQYF

j_call: TRBJ1-1
cdr3_length: 14
d_call: .
v_call: TRBV19
clone_size: .
cdr3_nt: TGTGCCAGTCAGCAGGGTACCATGAACACTGAAGCTTTCTTT
cdr3_aa: CASQQGTMNTEAFF

j_call: TRBJ2-7
cdr3_length: 15
d_call: TRBD1
v_call: TRBV29-1
clone_size: .
cdr3_nt: TGCAGCGTTGGGGGGTTGCAGGGGGCGAAATACGAGCAGTACTTC
cdr3_aa: CSVGGLQGAKYEQYF

j_call: TRBJ2-1
cdr3_length: 16
d_call: TRBD2
v_call: TRBV5-5
clone_size: many
cdr3_nt: TGTGCCAGCAGCGCGGCAGGCCTAGCGGGGAACAATGAGCAGTTCTTC
cdr3_aa: CASSAAGLAGNNEQFF

j_call: TRBJ2-7
cdr3_length: 14
d_call: .
v_call: TRBV27
clone_size: .
cdr3_nt: TGTGCCAGCAAACGTGCGGGGTTATCCTACGAGCAGTACTTC
cdr3_aa: CASKRAGLSYEQYF

j_call: TRBJ2-1
cdr3_length: 13
d_call: .
v_call: TRBV6-1
clone_size: .
cdr3_nt: TGTGCCAGCAGTGACAGGGGACCAAATGAGCAGTTCTTC
cdr3_aa: CASSDRGPNEQFF

j_call: TRBJ1-2
cdr3_length: 16
d_call: TRBD1
v_call: TRBV5-4
clone_size: .
cdr3_nt: TGTGCCAGCAGCACCTCATCCGGGACAGGCTACTATGGCTACACCTTC
cdr3_aa: CASSTSSGTGYYGYTF

j_call: TRBJ1-2
cdr3_length: 14
d_call: .
v_call: TRBV7-2
clone_size: .
cdr3_nt: TGTGCCAGCAGCGCCTTCATTTACAGGGATGGCTACACCTTC
cdr3_aa: CASSAFIYRDGYTF

j_call: TRBJ2-7
cdr3_length: 12
d_call: .
v_call: TRBV7-2
clone_size: .
cdr3_nt: TGTGCCAGCAGTTTCAGGGGCCACGAGCAGTACTTC
cdr3_aa: CASSFRGHEQYF

j_call: TRBJ2-7
cdr3_length: 16
d_call: TRBD1
v_call: TRBV7-2
clone_size: .
cdr3_nt: TGTGCCAGCAGCTTAAGTCAAGGGGGCTTTACCTACGAGCAGTACTTC
cdr3_aa: CASSLSQGGFTYEQYF

j_call: TRBJ1-1
cdr3_length: 13
d_call: TRBD1
v_call: TRBV5-1
clone_size: .
cdr3_nt: TGCGCCAGCAGCTTGGGGACAGGGGTTGAAGCTTTCTTT
cdr3_aa: CASSLGTGVEAFF

j_call: TRBJ2-1
cdr3_length: 15
d_call: TRBD2
v_call: TRBV5-8
clone_size: .
cdr3_nt: TGTGCCAGCAGCTTGGGGGCGGGGGAATACAATGAGCAGTTCTTC
cdr3_aa: CASSLGAGEYNEQFF

j_call: TRBJ2-3
cdr3_length: 16
d_call: TRBD2
v_call: TRBV6-5
clone_size: .
cdr3_nt: TGTGCCAGCAGTTACTCGGGCGGGGGGGCCGCAGATACGCAGTATTTT
cdr3_aa: CASSYSGGGAADTQYF

j_call: TRBJ2-5
cdr3_length: 15
d_call: TRBD2
v_call: TRBV5-4
clone_size: .
cdr3_nt: TGTGCCAGCAGCTTGGCCGCGGCGGGGGGAGAGACCCAGTACTTC
cdr3_aa: CASSLAAAGGETQYF

j_call: TRBJ2-1
cdr3_length: 15
d_call: TRBD1
v_call: TRBV5-4
clone_size: .
cdr3_nt: TGTGCCAGCAGCTTTGGAGGACAGGGGAGGGGTGAGCAGTTCTTC
cdr3_aa: CASSFGGQGRGEQFF

j_call: TRBJ1-1
cdr3_length: 13
d_call: TRBD1
v_call: TRBV29-1
clone_size: few
cdr3_nt: TGCAGCGTCAGGGGGCGCGAGGGCACTGAAGCTTTCTTT
cdr3_aa: CSVRGREGTEAFF

j_call: TRBJ1-2
cdr3_length: 15
d_call: .
v_call: TRBV5-6
clone_size: .
cdr3_nt: TGTGCCAGCAGCTTCACAGGGAGTACTAACTATGGCTACACCTTC
cdr3_aa: CASSFTGSTNYGYTF

j_call: TRBJ1-1
cdr3_length: 15
d_call: TRBD1
v_call: TRBV7-9
clone_size: .
cdr3_nt: TGTGCCAGCAGCTTAGCGACAGGGGCCAACACTGAAGCTTTCTTT
cdr3_aa: CASSLATGANTEAFF

j_call: TRBJ2-2
cdr3_length: 16
d_call: TRBD1
v_call: TRBV19
clone_size: .
cdr3_nt: TGTGCCAGCCTACTCAGTACAGGGGAGAACACCGGGGAGCTGTTTTTT
cdr3_aa: CASLLSTGENTGELFF

j_call: TRBJ2-1
cdr3_length: 15
d_call: TRBD2
v_call: TRBV5-3
clone_size: .
cdr3_nt: TGTGCCAGAAGCTTGAGGACTAGCGGGTGTAATGAGCAGTTCTTC
cdr3_aa: CARSLRTSGCNEQFF

j_call: TRBJ2-1
cdr3_length: 14
d_call: TRBD2
v_call: TRBV27
clone_size: .
cdr3_nt: TGTGCCAGCAGTGAAGGGACTACCTACAATGAGCAGTTCTTC
cdr3_aa: CASSEGTTYNEQFF

j_call: TRBJ2-1
cdr3_length: 14
d_call: .
v_call: TRBV28
clone_size: few
cdr3_nt: TGTGCCAGCAGTTTGACAGCACAATACAATGAGCAGTTCTTC
cdr3_aa: CASSLTAQYNEQFF

j_call: TRBJ2-4
cdr3_length: 16
d_call: .
v_call: TRBV7-2
clone_size: .
cdr3_nt: TGTGCCAGCAGCCAGGAAGTATATCTAGCCAAAAACATTCAGTACTTC
cdr3_aa: CASSQEVYLAKNIQYF

j_call: TRBJ2-7
cdr3_length: 13
d_call: TRBD1
v_call: TRBV2
clone_size: .
cdr3_nt: TGTGCCAGCAGCGGGACAGGCCTCTACGAGCAGTACTTC
cdr3_aa: CASSGTGLYEQYF

j_call: TRBJ1-1
cdr3_length: 13
d_call: .
v_call: TRBV7-2
clone_size: .
cdr3_nt: TGTGCCAGCAGCTCCCGGTCGAACACTGAAGCTTTCTTT
cdr3_aa: CASSSRSNTEAFF

j_call: TRBJ2-1
cdr3_length: 14
d_call: TRBD1
v_call: TRBV29-1
clone_size: .
cdr3_nt: TGCAGCGTGGGGGGGGGAACAGGGGGCTATGAGCAGTTCTTC
cdr3_aa: CSVGGGTGGYEQFF

j_call: TRBJ1-3
cdr3_length: 15
d_call: TRBD1
v_call: TRBV7-9
clone_size: .
cdr3_nt: TGTGCCAGCAGCTTTCAGGGGGTGGGTGGAAACACCATATATTTT
cdr3_aa: CASSFQGVGGNTIYF

j_call: TRBJ2-2
cdr3_length: 18
d_call: TRBD2
v_call: TRBV4-3
clone_size: once
cdr3_nt: TGCGCCAGCAGCCAAGATAGGTTCGGACTAGGCGCCACCGGGGAGCTGTTTTTT
cdr3_aa: CASSQDRFGLGATGELFF

j_call: TRBJ1-5
cdr3_length: 16
d_call: .
v_call: TRBV4-3
clone_size: .
cdr3_nt: TGCGCCAGCAGCCAAGATCGCGGCGATAGCAATCAGCCCCAGCATTTT
cdr3_aa: CASSQDRGDSNQPQHF

j_call: TRBJ1-1
cdr3_length: 14
d_call: .
v_call: TRBV27
clone_size: .
cdr3_nt: TGTGCCAGCAGTTTAGTGGGAGGCAACACTGAAGCTTTCTTT
cdr3_aa: CASSLVGGNTEAFF

j_call: TRBJ2-7
cdr3_length: 14
d_call: .
v_call: TRBV15
clone_size: .
cdr3_nt: TGTGCCACCAGCAGGGGGGGATCCCGGGACGAGCAGTACTTC
cdr3_aa: CATSRGGSRDEQYF

j_call: TRBJ1-1
cdr3_length: 14
d_call: TRBD1
v_call: TRBV19
clone_size: once
cdr3_nt: TGTGCCAGTAGGGTGACAGGGCCACACACTGAAGCTTTCTTT
cdr3_aa: CASRVTGPHTEAFF

j_call: TRBJ1-2
cdr3_length: 13
d_call: .
v_call: TRBV27
clone_size: .
cdr3_nt: TGTGCCAGCACCCAGGGACTGTTCTATGGCTACACCTTC
cdr3_aa: CASTQGLFYGYTF

j_call: TRBJ2-2
cdr3_length: 16
d_call: TRBD1
v_call: TRBV4-1
clone_size: .
cdr3_nt: TGCGCCAGCAGCCAAGCAGGGGGCCTGGTCACCGGGGAGCTGTTTTTT
cdr3_aa: CASSQAGGLVTGELFF

j_call: TRBJ2-1
cdr3_length: 15
d_call: .
v_call: TRBV6-1
clone_size: .
cdr3_nt: TGTGCCAGCAGCACCGAGGGAGTCAGCTACAATGAGCAGTTCTTC
cdr3_aa: CASSTEGVSYNEQFF

j_call: TRBJ2-1
cdr3_length: 17
d_call: TRBD2
v_call: TRBV11-2
clone_size: .
cdr3_nt: TGTGCCAGCAGCTTAGTGACTAGCGGGAGCTCCTACAATGAGCAGTTCTTC
cdr3_aa: CASSLVTSGSSYNEQFF

j_call: TRBJ2-1
cdr3_length: 17
d_call: TRBD1
v_call: TRBV7-2
clone_size: .
cdr3_nt: TGTGCCAGCAGCTTGGACAGGGTGGGGGATTTCCACAATGAGCAGTTCTTC
cdr3_aa: CASSLDRVGDFHNEQFF